Each of the 21 T cell receptor beta chains below was sequenced from the same sample in a study of T-cell memory formation after mild COVID-19. MiXCR, run by TCRdb on the 5' RACE reads, gives a single entry per CDR3 protein. The sample has around 140,000 distinct CDR3 sequences; 19% are singletons. Sequenced sample: PBMCs or a T cell subset sorted from them (not recorded which). The receptors derive from an adult woman who had mild COVID-19 (a few samples of this study predate the infection). Cell type and time point are not known.

Many counts were recorded for this clonotype. V usage is TRBV12-3 or TRBV12-4 and J usage is TRBJ2-7; D unresolved. V was pared by 3 bases and J by 0 bases, with 12 bases between. This CDR3 has 15 residues. DNA of the CDR3: TGTGCCAGCAGTTTTCAAGTCTCGAGCTCCTACGAGCAGTACTTC. It encodes CASSFQVSSSYEQYF.

The chain recombines TRBV10-3 with TRBJ2-7, with 7 bases lining up with TRBD1. Germline V lookup: CDR1 ENHRY, CDR2 SYGVKD. CDR3 length: 15 residues. With V trimmed by 7 bases and J by 2 bases, 11 bases remained unmatched. CDR3 bases: TGTGCCATCACGGGGTGGCGACAGGGCACCTACGAGCAGTACTTC. This encodes CAITGWRQGTYEQYF.

This clonotype has more than one count but fewer than ten. This chain links TRBV20-1 with TRBJ2-7, with TRBD1 identical over 9 bases. V trimming: 0 bases; J trimming: 6 bases; junction bases outside the gene matches: 12. This CDR3 is built from 16 residues. The germline V gene encodes CDR1 DFQATT and CDR2 SNEGSKA (reference sequence). DNA of the CDR3: TGCAGTGCTAGAGACTCCTCCGAGGGACAGGGAGGCGAGCAGTACTTC. This translates into CSARDSSEGQGGEQYF.

This clonotype was observed a few times. V is TRBV20-1 and J is TRBJ2-1, with TRBD2 matching 7 bases. Per the germline V gene, CDR1 is DFQATT and CDR2 is SNEGSKA (reference sequence). The V segment lost 1 base and the J segment 10 bases; nucleotides outside the gene matches: 4. The CDR3 runs 12 residues. CDR3: CSARGSAGEQFF. Here the CDR3 DNA reads TGCAGTGCTAGAGGGTCAGCGGGGGAGCAGTTCTTC.

The chain uses TRBV29-1 and TRBJ2-5, with a weak D call TRBD1 (5 bases). Trimming stripped 7 bases from V and 0 bases from J, with 12 bases between. The germline V gene encodes CDR1 SQVTM and CDR2 ANQGSEA. The CDR3 consists of 13 residues. DNA of the CDR3: TGCAGCGCCGACCGACAGAACCAAGAGACCCAGTACTTC. Encoded protein: CSADRQNQETQYF. Full variable domain (outside the CDR3, taken from reference TRBV29-1 and TRBJ2-5): SAVISQKPSRDICQRGTSLTIQCQVDSQVTMMFWYRQQPGQSLTLIATANQGSEATYESGFVIDKFPISRPNLTFSTLTVSNMSPEDSSIYLCSADRQNQETQYFGPGTRLLVL.

The rearrangement links TRBV7-2 to TRBJ2-7; 7 bases map to TRBD2. Losses at the gene ends were 4 bases for V and 2 bases for J; bases not matched to a gene: 14. CDR3 length equals 17 residues. Looked up from germline, CDR1 is SGHTA and CDR2 is FQGNSA. CDR3 in DNA: TGTGCCAGCAGCTCGGGTAGGCTGCCTAGCGGAACCTACGAGCAGTACTTC. As protein: CASSSGRLPSGTYEQYF.

This clonotype was counted only a few times. V usage is TRBV7-2 and J usage is TRBJ2-5; 12 bases fit TRBD2. The V gene's germline CDR1 is SGHTA and CDR2 FQGNSA. This CDR3 is 18 amino acids long. J lost 0 bases, V lost 5 bases, and 10 bases had no gene match. CDR3 region: CASSPGLAGLGNQETQYF. The CDR3 nucleotides read TGTGCCAGCAGCCCAGGACTAGCGGGATTGGGGAACCAAGAGACCCAGTACTTC.

The CDR3 sequence is CSARDPLADTGELFF. The CDR3 DNA reads TGCAGTGCTAGAGACCCACTAGCGGACACCGGGGAGCTGTTTTTT. The rearrangement links TRBV20-1 to TRBJ2-2; the match to TRBD2 covers 8 bases. The CDR3 length is 15 residues. Per the germline V gene, CDR1 is DFQATT and CDR2 is SNEGSKA (reference sequence). Trimming at V came to 0 bases and at J to 3 bases, leaving 3 bases not matched to a gene.

In its sample, this clonotype was seen a few times. The V call is TRBV6-2 or TRBV6-3, the J call TRBJ1-5; D perhaps matches TRBD1 (5 bases). The CDR3 is 16 amino acids. The V and J ends lost 2 bases and 11 bases respectively, with 22 bases between them. The germline V gene has CDR1 MNHEY and CDR2 SVGEGT. The CDR3 here is CASSYAGPLISWAQHF. The CDR3 DNA sequence: TGTGCCAGCAGTTACGCAGGGCCCCTAATCAGCTGGGCCCAGCATTTT.

The chain recombines TRBV9 with TRBJ2-3, with 14 bases aligning to TRBD2. The length of the CDR3 is 16 residues. V lost 3 bases, J lost 1 base, and 1 base stayed unmatched. CDR1 and CDR2 (germline): SGDLS, YYNGEE. The CDR3 region has the DNA TGTGCCAGCAGCGCGGGACTAGCGGGGGGCACAGATACGCAGTATTTT. Encoded protein: CASSAGLAGGTDTQYF.

V usage is TRBV12-3 or TRBV12-4 and J usage is TRBJ2-3; 10 bases match TRBD2. The CDR3 runs to 17 residues. J was trimmed by 3 bases and V by 3 bases; bases with no gene match: 9. CDR3 DNA: TGTGCCAGCAGTTTCGCTAGCGGGGGCCCCCGGACAGATACGCAGTATTTT. Its translation: CASSFASGGPRTDTQYF.

A few counts support this clonotype. The J gene is TRBJ1-1, the V gene TRBV18; 8 bases are a match to TRBD1. The CDR3 length is 15 residues. CDR1 and CDR2 from the germline V gene are KGHSH and LQKENI. J was trimmed by 6 bases and V by 5 bases; bases with no gene match: 11. The CDR3 nucleotides read TGTGCCAGCTCAACAGGGCCCGGGACAGGACCTGAAGCTTTCTTT. It translates to CASSTGPGTGPEAFF.

This clonotype has a single count. This sequence joins TRBV20-1 and TRBJ1-1, with 7 bases fitting TRBD1. The J segment lost 0 bases and the V segment lost 5 bases, leaving 9 bases of the junction unmatched. CDR1 and CDR2 from the germline V gene are DFQATT and SNEGSKA (reference sequence). The CDR3 sequence is 15 residues long. The CDR3 DNA reads TGCAGTGCTCCCTGGGAACAGGGGTTGAACACTGAAGCTTTCTTT. This codes for CSAPWEQGLNTEAFF.

The CDR3 is CASSLHPGSTEAFF. In nucleotides, the CDR3 is TGCGCCAGCAGCCTACACCCCGGGAGCACTGAAGCTTTCTTT. The chain is built from TRBV5-1 and TRBJ1-1; no reliable D call. This CDR3 has 14 amino acids. Germline CDR1 reads SGHRS; CDR2 reads YFSETQ. V dropped 4 bases and J dropped 4 bases, with 14 bases sitting between them.

This clonotype occurred a few times. The CDR3 sequence: CASSQVASTDTQYF. The CDR3 bases are TGTGCCAGCAGCCAAGTCGCTAGCACAGATACGCAGTATTTT. V gene TRBV4-2 combines with J gene TRBJ2-3; no definite D call. Germline V gene data show CDR1 as LGHNA and CDR2 as YNFKEQ. The CDR3 loop spans 14 amino acids. The V end was cut by 1 base, the J end by 0 bases, with 5 bases between.

The CDR3 nucleotides read TGTGCCAGCAGCCAGCGGAGTCGGGCGGAATCCTACGAGCAGTACTTC. It specifies CASSQRSRAESYEQYF. V gene TRBV3-1 combines with J gene TRBJ2-7; D not resolved. Germline CDR1 and CDR2: LGHDT and YNNKEL (reference sequence). This CDR3 is 16 amino acids long. V shed 3 bases and J shed 1 base, with 16 bases lying between them.

The rearrangement uses TRBV6-5 and TRBJ2-2; D possibly corresponds to TRBD1 (5 bases). Germline V CDR1 and CDR2: MNHEY, SVGAGI. Trimming took 5 bases from V and 5 from J, leaving 21 bases between them. The length of the CDR3 is 17 residues. The CDR3 is CASSPIHRPRWTGELFF. In DNA, the CDR3 is TGTGCCAGCAGTCCCATTCACAGGCCAAGGTGGACCGGGGAGCTGTTTTTT.

The sample holds many counts of this clonotype. The rearrangement joins TRBV7-8 to TRBJ2-7; 7 nucleotides align to TRBD2. This CDR3 is 15 amino acids long. Germline loops: CDR1 SGHVS, CDR2 FQNEAQ. The junction had 4 bases not matched to a gene; V was cut back by 0 bases and J by 2 bases. CDR3 coding DNA: TGTGCCAGCAGCTTAGCCGTCGGGGGGACCTACGAGCAGTACTTC. It specifies CASSLAVGGTYEQYF. Combining the CDR3 with reference TRBV7-8 and TRBJ2-7 gives the whole variable domain GAGVSQSPRYKVAKRGQDVALRCDPISGHVSLFWYQQALGQGPEFLTYFQNEAQLDKSGLPSDRFFAERPEGSVSTLKIQRTQQEDSAVYLCASSLAVGGTYEQYFGPGTRLTVT.

The table lists this clonotype with many counts. The chain combines TRBV7-9 with TRBJ2-1; the match to TRBD2 covers 11 bases. Germline CDR1 SEHNR, CDR2 FQNEAQ (reference sequence). Trimming cost V 5 bases and J 4 bases; bases outside gene matches: 13. The CDR3 has 18 residues. Here the CDR3 reads CASSTPPGTSGRYNEQFF. The DNA of the CDR3 is TGTGCCAGCAGCACACCGCCCGGGACTAGCGGACGATACAATGAGCAGTTCTTC.

This clonotype was recorded at least ten times. This chain uses TRBV7-2 with TRBJ2-1; D gene unclear. V gave up 5 bases and J gave up 3 bases, with 5 bases separating them. Germline-derived CDR1 and CDR2 are SGHTA and FQGNSA. The CDR3 has 12 residues. The CDR3, as DNA: TGTGCCAGCAGCCCCTTCTACAATGAGCAGTTCTTC. It encodes CASSPFYNEQFF.

This clonotype was picked up a small number of times. The gene calls are TRBV5-1 and TRBJ1-5; no firm D call. This CDR3 is built from 14 residues. Per the germline V gene, CDR1 is SGHRS and CDR2 is YFSETQ. V was cut by 0 bases and J by 6 bases, with 10 bases left in between. CDR3 protein: CASSLDGVGQPQHF. In DNA, the CDR3 is TGCGCCAGCAGCTTGGATGGGGTCGGTCAGCCCCAGCATTTT. Looking up the rest from reference TRBV5-1 and TRBJ1-5 gives the full variable domain: KAGVTQTPRYLIKTRGQQVTLSCSPISGHRSVSWYQQTPGQGLQFLFEYFSETQRNKGNFPGRFSGRQFSNSRSEMNVSTLELGDSALYLCASSLDGVGQPQHFGDGTRLSIL.